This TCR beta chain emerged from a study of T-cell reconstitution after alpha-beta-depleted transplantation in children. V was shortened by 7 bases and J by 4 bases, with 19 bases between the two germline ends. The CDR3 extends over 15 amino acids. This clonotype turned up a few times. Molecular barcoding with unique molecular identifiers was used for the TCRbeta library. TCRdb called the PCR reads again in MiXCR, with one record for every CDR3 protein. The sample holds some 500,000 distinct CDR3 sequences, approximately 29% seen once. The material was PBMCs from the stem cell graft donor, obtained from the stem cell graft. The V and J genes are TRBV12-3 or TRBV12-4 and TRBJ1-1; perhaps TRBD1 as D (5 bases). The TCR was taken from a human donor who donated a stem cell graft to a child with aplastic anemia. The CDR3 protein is CASTLTRWGVTEAFF. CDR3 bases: TGTGCCAGCACCCTTACGAGGTGGGGGGTCACTGAAGCTTTCTTT.